Presented here are 5 T cell receptor beta chains from one specimen sequenced in a study of beta chain features in type 1 diabetes. Of the isolated RNA, all was reverse transcribed, and so the sequenced material was expressed TCRB transcripts. Assay used: immunoSEQ multiplex PCR; TCRdb lists only in-frame clones, some missing. The table records around 450,000 clones, approximately 10% of them present only once. Material for sequencing was naive CD4+ T cells from blood. The receptor source for this set is a woman between 18 and 29 years old in good health.

This clone was observed a few times. The chain joins TRBV15 to TRBJ1-4; 9 nucleotides agree with TRBD1. The ends lost 2 bases at V and 5 bases at J; junction bases unmatched: 3. The CDR3 length is 15 residues. Germline CDR1 and CDR2: LNHNV and YYDKDF (reference sequence). CDR3 region: CATSRWGTGNEKLFF. The CDR3 coding sequence is TGTGCCACCAGCAGATGGGGGACAGGGAATGAAAAACTGTTTTTT.

This clone has a handful of counts. The chain recombines TRBV7-2 with TRBJ2-5; 9 nucleotides match TRBD2. Trimming cost V 5 bases and J 2 bases; bases outside gene matches: 9. The CDR3 totals 16 residues. Germline CDR1 is SGHTA and CDR2 is FQGNSA. CDR3 sequence: CASSKSSGSGQETQYF. The DNA of the CDR3 is TGTGCCAGCAGCAAAAGTAGCGGGAGCGGTCAAGAGACCCAGTACTTC.

Concerning this clone: Other DNA sequences from this sample encode an identical CDR3 as well. The CDR3 nucleotides read TGCGCCAGCAGCCGGGAGGGCAATCAGCCCCAGCATTTT. It translates to CASSREGNQPQHF. The V and J genes are TRBV5-1 and TRBJ1-5; no clear D gene. Trimming took off 4 bases at V and 2 bases at J, with 7 bases between the two ends. This CDR3 is built from 13 residues. Per the germline V gene, CDR1 is SGHRS and CDR2 is YFSETQ.

The CDR3 nucleotides read TGCGCCAGCAGCCTTTTCATGGAGTCCCCTTCCTACGAGCAGTACGTC. This translates into CASSLFMESPSYEQYV. V and J are TRBV4-1 and TRBJ2-7; D is uncertain. Looked up from germline, CDR1 is MGHRA and CDR2 is YSYEKL. Trimming took 4 bases from V and 1 from J, leaving 17 bases between them. This CDR3 is 16 amino acids long.

This clone was counted a few times. The chain employs TRBV7-8 and TRBJ1-2; D gene ambiguous. This CDR3 spans 12 amino acids. Germline loops: CDR1 SGHVS, CDR2 FQNEAQ. The V and J ends lost 2 bases and 6 bases respectively, with 7 bases between them. CDR3 in DNA: TGTGCCAGCAGCTTATTTACCGATGGCTACACCTTC. This gives the protein CASSLFTDGYTF.